Listed below are T cell receptor beta chains from one sample, sequenced in a study of blood T cell repertoires in COVID-19. Assay used: immunoSEQ multiplex PCR; TCRdb lists only in-frame clones, some missing. The sample contains 200,000 to 250,000 clones, approximately 87% of which appear only once. The source material was PBMCs or T cells enriched from blood (not recorded which). The receptors derive from a woman aged 45-65 years in a cohort exposed to, infected with or recovered from COVID-19 (not recorded which). The CDR3 runs from the conserved cysteine through the conserved F or W. D genes are given only for firm matches. Some rows have no size entry. The others give once, few or many, or a class for an expanded clone.

D gene | clone size | J gene | V gene | CDR3 DNA | CDR3 protein
. | . | TRBJ1-5 | TRBV5-8 | TGTGCCAGCAGCCCTTGGACATTCAATCAGCCCCAGCATTTT | CASSPWTFNQPQHF
. | few | TRBJ1-3 | TRBV2 | TGTGCCAGCAGGGAGTGGGGGCTTGGGGACACCATATATTTT | CASREWGLGDTIYF
. | . | TRBJ1-5 | TRBV10-3 | TGTGCCATCTCACCTAACCCGCAGCCCCAGCATTTT | CAISPNPQPQHF
TRBD1 | . | TRBJ1-2 | TRBV19 | TGTGCCAGTAGCCGGGACAGGGTCGCTACAAGCTACACCTTC | CASSRDRVATSYTF
. | . | TRBJ1-1 | TRBV29-1 | TGCAGCGTTGTTCCAAGCCCCCAGGGAAACACTGAAGCTTTCTTT | CSVVPSPQGNTEAFF
. | . | TRBJ1-2 | TRBV6-1 | TGTGCCAGCAGTGGCGTGGGAGGGAGATTAACTAACTATGGCTACACCTTC | CASSGVGGRLTNYGYTF
. | once | TRBJ1-5 | TRBV12-3/TRBV12-4 | TGTGCCAGCAGTTTAGGGAGGGCTGAGCCCCAGCATTTT | CASSLGRAEPQHF
. | . | TRBJ1-2 | TRBV4-2 | TGTGCCAGCAGTTCTACCAGGGACTCCTACCTCTATGGCTACACCTTC | CASSSTRDSYLYGYTF
. | . | TRBJ1-6 | TRBV5-3 | TGTGCCAGAAGCCCCGAAAAGGCTATAATTGACAGTAATTCACCCCTCCACTTT | CARSPEKAIIDSNSPLHF
. | . | TRBJ1-1 | TRBV5-1 | TGCGCCAGCAGCTTGGGTTTCGTGAACACTGAAGCTTTCTTT | CASSLGFVNTEAFF
TRBD2 | once | TRBJ2-1 | TRBV7-3 | TGTGCCAGCAGCCGCCCGTCCGGTGGAAGCGGGGGGGCCTACAATGAGCAGTTCTTC | CASSRPSGGSGGAYNEQFF
. | . | TRBJ1-2 | TRBV5-4 | TGTGCCAGCAGCTTAGAGTACTCTAACTATGGCTACACCTTC | CASSLEYSNYGYTF
. | . | TRBJ1-6 | TRBV4-2 | TGTGCCAGCAGCCAAGAATCATATAATTCACCCCTCCACTTT | CASSQESYNSPLHF
TRBD1 | . | TRBJ2-7 | TRBV5-1 | TGCGCCAGCATCAAACAAAGACAGGGGCGAACCTACGAGCAGTACTTC | CASIKQRQGRTYEQYF
TRBD2 | . | TRBJ2-1 | TRBV4-2 | TGTGCCAGCAGCCAAGAGGTTGGGACTAGCGGTAATGAGCAGTTCTTC | CASSQEVGTSGNEQFF
TRBD1 | . | TRBJ1-1 | TRBV5-1 | TGCGCCAGCAGCAATCGACAGGGGGCGGGTACTGAAGCTTTCTTT | CASSNRQGAGTEAFF
TRBD1 | . | TRBJ1-2 | TRBV6-5 | TGTGCCAGCAGTCGACAAATCAGACAGGGTTATGGCTACACCTTC | CASSRQIRQGYGYTF
TRBD1 | few | TRBJ1-1 | TRBV11-2 | TGTGCCAGCAGCTTATCCCAGGGGGCAGAAGCTTTCTTT | CASSLSQGAEAFF
. | . | TRBJ1-5 | TRBV9 | TGTGCCAGCAGCGTCAGGGATTATAGCAATCAGCCCCAGCATTTT | CASSVRDYSNQPQHF
. | . | TRBJ2-7 | TRBV4-2 | TGTGCCAGCAGCCGGGAGTCCTACGAGCAGTACTTC | CASSRESYEQYF
TRBD1 | once | TRBJ1-5 | TRBV4-3 | TGCGCCAGCAGCCAAGACGGGACAGGAGATCAGCCCCAGCATTTT | CASSQDGTGDQPQHF
. | . | TRBJ1-5 | TRBV3-1/TRBV3-2 | TGTGCCAGCAGCCAAGGGGGGGGAAGGGAACGTAATCAGCCCCAGCATTTT | CASSQGGGRERNQPQHF
. | . | TRBJ2-3 | TRBV20-1 | TGCAGTGCGAGGGACTTGAGTACGCAGTATTTT | CSARDLSTQYF
TRBD1 | once | TRBJ2-2 | TRBV4-3 | TGCGCCAGCAGCCGTCCGGGACAGGGTTTATTTGGGACCGGGGAGCTGTTTTTT | CASSRPGQGLFGTGELFF
. | . | TRBJ2-5 | TRBV5-6 | TGTGCCAGCAGCTTTCAGGGGGGAGGAGAGACCCAGTACTTC | CASSFQGGGETQYF
. | once | TRBJ2-1 | TRBV7-9 | TGTGCCAGCAGCTTAACGGGCTCCTACAATGAGCAGTTCTTC | CASSLTGSYNEQFF
TRBD2 | once | TRBJ2-1 | TRBV5-1 | TGCGCCAGCAGGATTCTAGCGGGGGGGCCGAATGAGCAGTTCTTC | CASRILAGGPNEQFF
. | . | TRBJ1-2 | TRBV7-9 | TGTGCCAGCAGCACACGTGGCGGCGTGCAGGGCTACTATGGCTACACCTTC | CASSTRGGVQGYYGYTF
TRBD1 | few | TRBJ2-1 | TRBV5-4 | TGTGCCAGCAGCTTGGACAGGGGCTCCTACAATGAGCAGTTCTTC | CASSLDRGSYNEQFF
TRBD1 | . | TRBJ1-6 | TRBV19 | TGTGCCAGTACTCCTCGCCCCGGGACAGTCGGCGACTCACCCCTCCACTTT | CASTPRPGTVGDSPLHF
. | . | TRBJ2-6 | TRBV7-3 | TGTGCCAGCAGCGGAGGGGTGGGGGCCAACGTCCTGACTTTC | CASSGGVGANVLTF
. | . | TRBJ1-6 | TRBV27 | TGTGCCAGCAGTTTACGGAGCTCCTATAATTCACCCCTCCACTTT | CASSLRSSYNSPLHF
TRBD1 | once | TRBJ1-6 | TRBV6-2/TRBV6-3 | TGTGCCAGCAGCCCCGTGAGACAGGGGGCAAGCTCCTATAATTCACCCCTCCACTTT | CASSPVRQGASSYNSPLHF
TRBD1 | . | TRBJ1-4 | TRBV7-8 | TGTGCCAGCAGCTGGACAGGGAGGCGGGAAAAACTGTTTTTT | CASSWTGRREKLFF
. | . | TRBJ2-1 | TRBV7-3 | TGTGCCAGCAGTTTTAACCGCCCCTACAGGGGAGGCTACAATGAGCAGTTCTTC | CASSFNRPYRGGYNEQFF
TRBD1 | few | TRBJ1-1 | TRBV7-9 | TGTGCCAGCAGCGCCACGGACAGGGGGAACACTGAAGCTTTCTTT | CASSATDRGNTEAFF
TRBD1 | . | TRBJ1-2 | TRBV11-2 | TGTGCCATCCCTCGGGGGACAGGGGGCTCCTCTGGGGGCTACACCTTC | CAIPRGTGGSSGGYTF
. | few | TRBJ2-7 | TRBV18 | TGTGCCAGCTCACCGGACAGAAACGAGCAGTACTTC | CASSPDRNEQYF
. | . | TRBJ2-7 | TRBV7-9 | TGTGCCAGCAGCGCCCAGGGCCATTCCACGACTTACGAGCAGTACTTC | CASSAQGHSTTYEQYF
. | . | TRBJ2-3 | TRBV21-1 | TGTGCCAGCAGCCCCTCCGGTGACAGGCCTGGGGATACGCAGTATTTT | CASSPSGDRPGDTQYF
. | . | TRBJ1-1 | TRBV30 | TGTGCCTGGAGTAAGCTGATCCCTGAAGCTTTCTTT | CAWSKLIPEAFF
. | . | TRBJ2-4 | TRBV27 | TGTGCCAGCAGACTAACCACAGGGAAAAACATTCAGTACTTC | CASRLTTGKNIQYF
TRBD1 | once | TRBJ2-1 | TRBV19 | TGTGCCAGTACGCTTCAGGGGGCTGCCTACAATGAGCAGTTCTTC | CASTLQGAAYNEQFF
. | once | TRBJ2-1 | TRBV7-2 | TGTGCCAGCAGCTTACTGGGGGGTGAGCAGTTCTTC | CASSLLGGEQFF
TRBD2 | . | TRBJ2-2 | TRBV27 | TGTGCCAGCAGTTTATATAGCGGGGCGGCCGGGGAGCTGTTTTTT | CASSLYSGAAGELFF
TRBD1 | . | TRBJ1-4 | TRBV13 | TGTGCCAGCAGCTTAGGTCAGGGGGCGTTTGAAAAACTGTTTTTT | CASSLGQGAFEKLFF
. | . | TRBJ1-3 | TRBV18 | TGTGCCAGCTCACCACGCGGTGACTCTGGAAACACCATATATTTT | CASSPRGDSGNTIYF
. | . | TRBJ1-1 | TRBV27 | TGTGCCAGCAGTTTATCATCCGGGGTAACTGAAGCTTTCTTT | CASSLSSGVTEAFF
. | . | TRBJ1-1 | TRBV18 | TGTGCCAGCTCCCCGACAACTCAAGACCCTGAAGCTTTCTTT | CASSPTTQDPEAFF
TRBD1 | . | TRBJ2-4 | TRBV6-2/TRBV6-3 | TGTGCCAGCAGTTACGGGGTCCCACAGGGGGCTGGAAACATTCAGTACTTC | CASSYGVPQGAGNIQYF
TRBD2 | . | TRBJ2-7 | TRBV11-1 | TGTGCCAGCAGCCCCGGACTAGCAATGGGATACGAGCAGTACTTC | CASSPGLAMGYEQYF
TRBD2 | . | TRBJ2-1 | TRBV4-3 | TGCGCCAGCAGCCCAAAGACCCCGGGGGGGCTTGGCGATGAGCAGTTCTTC | CASSPKTPGGLGDEQFF
TRBD2 | once | TRBJ2-5 | TRBV30 | TGTGCCTGGGCGACCCTAGCGGGGGGCGAGACCCAGTACTTC | CAWATLAGGETQYF
. | . | TRBJ1-1 | TRBV28 | TGTGCCAGCAGTGGTGGGGGGGGGAGGAACACTGAAGCTTTCTTT | CASSGGGGRNTEAFF
. | . | TRBJ1-5 | TRBV27 | TGTGCCAGCAGGCCCCAGTTGGGGGGTTCAGGACAGCCCCAGCATTTT | CASRPQLGGSGQPQHF
TRBD1 | . | TRBJ1-5 | TRBV7-2 | TGTGCCAGCAGCTTGGGGGGCAGGGGGCTCAATCAGCCCCAGCATTTT | CASSLGGRGLNQPQHF
. | . | TRBJ1-1 | TRBV7-2 | TGTGCCAGCAGCCCTCGGGCAGGGTCGAACACTGAAGCTTTCTTT | CASSPRAGSNTEAFF
TRBD1 | few | TRBJ1-2 | TRBV2 | TGTGCCAGCATGTACAGGGGGGGTGGCTATGGCTACACCTTC | CASMYRGGGYGYTF
. | . | TRBJ1-2 | TRBV5-4 | TGTGCCAGCAGCCCAAGGGGCGGGGGGCTCGTCTATGGCTACACCTTC | CASSPRGGGLVYGYTF